This T cell receptor (beta chain) was recovered during a study of CD8 T cells in ankylosing spondylitis (dated 2017 in TCRdb). Study-level background: The study profiled T cell receptor beta repertoires in healthy donors and ankylosing spondylitis patients to find disease-linked TCR variants. The whole study cohort included roughly 110 healthy donors and 25 or so ankylosing spondylitis patients. Peripheral blood was sampled, and synovial fluid was additionally collected from ankylosing spondylitis patients. Overall study results and their limits: The disease-linked clones were reported to be significantly enriched in matched synovial fluid samples from ankylosing spondylitis patients. The disease-linked clones showed a CD8+ phenotype and occurred at relatively low frequencies in peripheral blood. Some motif variants were previously reported in synovial fluid and blood of reactive arthritis patients, suggesting common disease-initiation mechanisms. A TCR beta motif of eight highly homologous amino acid variants appeared characteristic of blood from ankylosing spondylitis patients.

With respect to this clonotype: What this receptor recognizes is not known. No quality values exist for individual bases; no much larger clone is one base distant.

The junction carries 13 bases between V and J, which are trimmed by 6 bases and 3 bases respectively. Including cysteine and phenylalanine, the CDR3 has 13 amino acids. Only the CDR3 region is kept as DNA, spanning 39 bases read in frame from base 1. CDR1 is given as DFQATT and CDR2 as SNEGSKA, both from the germline V gene (reference sequence). Sequencing relied on an Illumina HiSeq 2500. Quantitative 5'-RACE with molecular barcodes was the method used to prepare the TCR beta libraries. As for the authors' bioinformatics: Disease-linked TCR variants were identified with a new computational method built on a probabilistic model of VDJ rearrangement. TCRdb itself trimmed the public reads at Q25 with fastp, ran MiXCR and retained productive beta chains. Rows with a matching CDR3 protein are joined into one entry that keeps the most common DNA and genes. These V and J calls derive from TCRdb rather than the authors' analysis. This sample lists under 150,000 distinct CDR3 sequences; around 9.7% were detected once. The top ten hold approximately 3.3% of the sample.

The receptor's source is a male donor with ankylosing spondylitis or in good health (not recorded which). The V gene is TRBV20-1 and the J gene is TRBJ2-3, and TRBD2 may be the D gene, going by 6 matching bases. The sample was blood, either unsorted or a sorted T cell fraction (not recorded which). The CDR3 is CSAEDGSTDTQYF. The nucleotide sequence is given as TGCAGTGCCGAGGACGGGAGTACAGATACGCAGTATTTT.